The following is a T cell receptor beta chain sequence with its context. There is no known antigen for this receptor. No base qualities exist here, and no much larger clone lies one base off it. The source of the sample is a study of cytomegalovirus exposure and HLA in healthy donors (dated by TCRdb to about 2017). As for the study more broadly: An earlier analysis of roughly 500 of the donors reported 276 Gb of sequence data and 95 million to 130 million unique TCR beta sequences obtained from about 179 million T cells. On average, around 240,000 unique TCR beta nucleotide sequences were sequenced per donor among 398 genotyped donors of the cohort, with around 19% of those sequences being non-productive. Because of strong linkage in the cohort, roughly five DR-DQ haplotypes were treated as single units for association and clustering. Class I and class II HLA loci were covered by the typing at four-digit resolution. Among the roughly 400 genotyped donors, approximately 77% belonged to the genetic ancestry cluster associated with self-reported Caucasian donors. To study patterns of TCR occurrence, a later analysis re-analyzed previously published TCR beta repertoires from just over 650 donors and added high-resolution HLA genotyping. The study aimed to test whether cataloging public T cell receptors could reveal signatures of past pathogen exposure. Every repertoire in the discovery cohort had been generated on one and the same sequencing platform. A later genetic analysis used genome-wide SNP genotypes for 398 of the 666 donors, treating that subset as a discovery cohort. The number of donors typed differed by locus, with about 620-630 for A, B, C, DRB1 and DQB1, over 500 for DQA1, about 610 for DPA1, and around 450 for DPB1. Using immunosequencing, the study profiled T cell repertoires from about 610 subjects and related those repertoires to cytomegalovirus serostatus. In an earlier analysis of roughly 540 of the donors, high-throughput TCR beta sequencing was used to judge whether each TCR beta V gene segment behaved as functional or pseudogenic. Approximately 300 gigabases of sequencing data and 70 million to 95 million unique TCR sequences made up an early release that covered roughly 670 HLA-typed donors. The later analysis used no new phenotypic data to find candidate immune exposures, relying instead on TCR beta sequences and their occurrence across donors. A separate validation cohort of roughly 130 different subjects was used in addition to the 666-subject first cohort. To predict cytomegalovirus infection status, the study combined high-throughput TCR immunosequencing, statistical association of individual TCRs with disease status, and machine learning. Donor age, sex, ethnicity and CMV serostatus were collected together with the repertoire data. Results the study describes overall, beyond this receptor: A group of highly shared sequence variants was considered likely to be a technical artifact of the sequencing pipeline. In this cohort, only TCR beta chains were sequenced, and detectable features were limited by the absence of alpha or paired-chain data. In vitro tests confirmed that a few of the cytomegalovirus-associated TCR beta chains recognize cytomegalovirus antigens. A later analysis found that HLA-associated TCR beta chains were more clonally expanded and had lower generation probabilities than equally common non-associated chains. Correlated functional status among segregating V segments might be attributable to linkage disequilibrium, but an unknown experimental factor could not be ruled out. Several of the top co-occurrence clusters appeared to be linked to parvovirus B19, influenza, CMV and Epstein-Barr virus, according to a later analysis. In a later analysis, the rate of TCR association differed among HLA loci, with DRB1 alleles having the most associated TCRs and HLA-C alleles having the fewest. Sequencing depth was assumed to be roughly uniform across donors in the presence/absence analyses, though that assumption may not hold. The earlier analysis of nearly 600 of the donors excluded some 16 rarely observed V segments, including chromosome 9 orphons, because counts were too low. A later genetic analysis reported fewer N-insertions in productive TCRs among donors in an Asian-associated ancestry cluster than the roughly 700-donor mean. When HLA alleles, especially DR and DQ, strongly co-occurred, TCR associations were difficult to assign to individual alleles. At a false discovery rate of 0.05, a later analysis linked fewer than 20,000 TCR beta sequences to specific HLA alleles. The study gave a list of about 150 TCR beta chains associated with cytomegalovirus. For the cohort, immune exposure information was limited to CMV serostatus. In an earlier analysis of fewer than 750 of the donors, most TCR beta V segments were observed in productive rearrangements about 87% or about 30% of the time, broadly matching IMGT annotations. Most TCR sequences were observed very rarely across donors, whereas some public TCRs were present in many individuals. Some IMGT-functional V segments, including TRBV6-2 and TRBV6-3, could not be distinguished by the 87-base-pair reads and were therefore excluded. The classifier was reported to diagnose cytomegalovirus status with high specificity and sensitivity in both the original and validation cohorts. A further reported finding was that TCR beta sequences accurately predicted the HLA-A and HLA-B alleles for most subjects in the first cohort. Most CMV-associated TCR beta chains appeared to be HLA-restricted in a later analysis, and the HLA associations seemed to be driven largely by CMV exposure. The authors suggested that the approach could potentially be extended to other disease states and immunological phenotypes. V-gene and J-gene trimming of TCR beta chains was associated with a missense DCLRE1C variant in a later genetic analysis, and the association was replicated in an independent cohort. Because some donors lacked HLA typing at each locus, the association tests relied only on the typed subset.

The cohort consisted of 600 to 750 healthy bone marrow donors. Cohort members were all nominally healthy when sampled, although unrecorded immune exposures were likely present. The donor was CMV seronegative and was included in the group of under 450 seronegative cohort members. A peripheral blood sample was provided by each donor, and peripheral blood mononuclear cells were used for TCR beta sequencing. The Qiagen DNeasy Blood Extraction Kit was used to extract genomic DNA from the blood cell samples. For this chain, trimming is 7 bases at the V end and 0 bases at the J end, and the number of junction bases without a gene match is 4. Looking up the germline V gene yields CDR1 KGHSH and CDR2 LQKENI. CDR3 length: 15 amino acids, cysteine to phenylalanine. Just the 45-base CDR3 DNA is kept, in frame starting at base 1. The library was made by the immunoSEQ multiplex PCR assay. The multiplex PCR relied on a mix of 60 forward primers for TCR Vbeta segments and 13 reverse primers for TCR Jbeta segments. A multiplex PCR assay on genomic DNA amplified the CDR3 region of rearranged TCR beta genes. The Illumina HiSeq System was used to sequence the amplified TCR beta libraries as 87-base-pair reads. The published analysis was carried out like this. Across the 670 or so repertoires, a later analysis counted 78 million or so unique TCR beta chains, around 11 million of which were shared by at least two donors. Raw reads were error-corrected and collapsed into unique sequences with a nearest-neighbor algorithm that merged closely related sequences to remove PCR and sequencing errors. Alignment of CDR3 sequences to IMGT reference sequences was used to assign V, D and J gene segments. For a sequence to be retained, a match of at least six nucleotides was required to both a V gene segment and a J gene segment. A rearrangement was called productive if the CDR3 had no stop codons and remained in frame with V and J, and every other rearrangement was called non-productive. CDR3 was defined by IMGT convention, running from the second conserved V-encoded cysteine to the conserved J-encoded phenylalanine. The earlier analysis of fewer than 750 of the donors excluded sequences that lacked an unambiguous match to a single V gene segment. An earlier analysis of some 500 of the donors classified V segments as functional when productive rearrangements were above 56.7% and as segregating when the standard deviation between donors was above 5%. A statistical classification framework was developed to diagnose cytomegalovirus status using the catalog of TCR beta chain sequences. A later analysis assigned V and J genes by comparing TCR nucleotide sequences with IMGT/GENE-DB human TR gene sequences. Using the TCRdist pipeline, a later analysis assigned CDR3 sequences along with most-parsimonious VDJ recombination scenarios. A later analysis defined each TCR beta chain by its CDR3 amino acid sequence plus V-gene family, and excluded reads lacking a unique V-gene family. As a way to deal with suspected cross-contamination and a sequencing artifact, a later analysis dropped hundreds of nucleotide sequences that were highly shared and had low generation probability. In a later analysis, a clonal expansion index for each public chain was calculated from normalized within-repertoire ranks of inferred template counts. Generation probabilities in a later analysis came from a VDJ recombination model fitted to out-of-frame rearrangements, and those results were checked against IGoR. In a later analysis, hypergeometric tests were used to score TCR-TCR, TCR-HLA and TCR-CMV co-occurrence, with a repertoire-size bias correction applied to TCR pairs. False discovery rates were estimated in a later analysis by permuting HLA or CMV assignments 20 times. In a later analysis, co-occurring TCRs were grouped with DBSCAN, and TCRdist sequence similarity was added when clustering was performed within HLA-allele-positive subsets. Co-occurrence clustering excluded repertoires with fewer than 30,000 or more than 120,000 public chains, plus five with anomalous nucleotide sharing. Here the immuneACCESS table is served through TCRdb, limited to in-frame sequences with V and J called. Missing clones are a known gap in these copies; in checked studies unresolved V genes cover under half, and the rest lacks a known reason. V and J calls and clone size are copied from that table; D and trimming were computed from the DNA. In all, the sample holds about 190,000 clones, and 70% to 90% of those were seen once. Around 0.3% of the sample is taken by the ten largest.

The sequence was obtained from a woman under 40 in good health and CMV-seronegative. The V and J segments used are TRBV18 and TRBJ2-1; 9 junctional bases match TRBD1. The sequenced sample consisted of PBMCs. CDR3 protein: CASLATGGSYNEQFF. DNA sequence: TGTGCCAGCTTAGCGACAGGGGGCTCCTACAATGAGCAGTTCTTC.